This is a list of T cell receptor beta chains from one sample in a study of human T cells and chemical hapten exposure. A single record per CDR3 protein comes from TCRdb applying MiXCR to the 5' RACE reads. There are 80,000 or so distinct CDR3 sequences in the sample; more than 15% occur only once, and 6.8% lies in the top ten. Receptors were obtained from a female donor in good health. Both conserved end residues are part of each CDR3. The D gene is left open where the match is weak. Clone size, where shown, is once, few, many, or a class for clones that have expanded.

D gene	V gene	J gene	clone size	CDR3 protein	CDR3 DNA
TRBD2	TRBV28	TRBJ2-5	-	CASSPQGLAVETQYF	TGTGCCAGCAGTCCCCAAGGACTAGCGGTAGAGACCCAGTACTTC
TRBD2	TRBV10-3	TRBJ2-3	few	CAISASGTSVRTQYF	TGTGCCATCAGTGCCTCCGGGACTAGCGTGCGGACGCAGTATTTT
TRBD1	TRBV7-6	TRBJ1-1	-	CASSLRDRDTEAFF	TGTGCCAGCAGCTTACGAGACAGGGACACTGAAGCTTTCTTT
-	TRBV6-1	TRBJ1-1	-	CASSEKEENTEAFF	TGTGCCAGCAGTGAGAAGGAAGAGAACACTGAAGCTTTCTTT
TRBD2	TRBV2	TRBJ2-1	few	CASKLLAGGKGEQFF	TGTGCCAGCAAGCTACTAGCGGGAGGGAAGGGTGAGCAGTTCTTC
TRBD2	TRBV10-3	TRBJ2-3	few	CAVSGTSGMSTADTQYF	TGTGCCGTCTCCGGGACTAGCGGGATGAGCACGGCAGATACGCAGTATTTT
-	TRBV6-5	TRBJ1-1	-	CASSLQGWDTEAFF	TGTGCCAGCAGCTTACAGGGTTGGGACACTGAAGCTTTCTTT
-	TRBV20-1	TRBJ1-1	few	CSARDRTRDTEAFF	TGCAGTGCTAGAGACAGAACGAGGGACACTGAAGCTTTCTTT
-	TRBV9	TRBJ1-1	few	CASSLPLGSEAFF	TGTGCCAGCAGCCTCCCTTTGGGGTCTGAAGCTTTCTTT
TRBD2	TRBV20-1	TRBJ2-7	few	CSARDNGRDASYEQYF	TGCAGTGCTAGAGATAACGGGAGGGATGCGTCCTACGAGCAGTACTTC
-	TRBV11-2	TRBJ2-3	many	CASSLVAKSTDTQYF	TGTGCCAGCAGCTTAGTGGCGAAGAGCACAGATACGCAGTATTTT
TRBD1	TRBV4-1	TRBJ1-1	few	CASSQPITGGGTEAFF	TGCGCCAGCAGCCAACCCATTACAGGGGGCGGCACTGAAGCTTTCTTT
-	TRBV6-2/TRBV6-3	TRBJ1-4	few	CASSYTPQAPKLFF	TGTGCCAGCAGTTATACTCCCCAGGCGCCAAAACTGTTTTTT
TRBD1	TRBV12-3/TRBV12-4	TRBJ1-1	few	CASRRQGFSGAFF	TGTGCCAGCAGGAGACAGGGATTTTCGGGAGCTTTCTTT
TRBD2	TRBV7-9	TRBJ2-2	-	CASTSWEILAGATGELFF	TGTGCCAGCACTTCCTGGGAAATACTAGCGGGAGCCACCGGGGAGCTGTTTTTT
TRBD1	TRBV15	TRBJ2-1	-	CATSTLTGGIYNEQFF	TGTGCCACCAGCACCCTAACAGGGGGGATCTACAATGAGCAGTTCTTC
-	TRBV5-5	TRBJ2-1	-	CASSLAGTGVHEQFF	TGTGCCAGCAGCTTGGCGGGGACCGGGGTTCATGAGCAGTTCTTC
TRBD2	TRBV7-9	TRBJ2-3	many	CASTPPLGSGYTEATQYF	TGTGCCAGCACCCCTCCTCTCGGTAGCGGGTATACCGAGGCCACGCAGTATTTT
-	TRBV5-1	TRBJ1-2	-	CASSLDNNYGYTF	TGCGCCAGCAGCTTGGACAATAACTATGGCTACACCTTC
-	TRBV5-1	TRBJ2-1	many	CASSLVDNEQFF	TGCGCCAGCAGCTTGGTGGACAATGAGCAGTTCTTC
TRBD2	TRBV10-3	TRBJ2-2	few	CAISRLAGETGELFF	TGTGCCATCAGTCGACTAGCGGGGGAAACCGGGGAGCTGTTTTTT
TRBD1	TRBV10-1	TRBJ2-2	-	CASSEETGGSGELFF	TGCGCCAGCAGTGAAGAGACAGGGGGGAGCGGGGAGCTGTTTTTT
-	TRBV7-2	TRBJ1-5	few	CASSLRGGSNQPQHF	TGTGCCAGCAGCCTCCGGGGCGGTAGCAATCAGCCCCAGCATTTT
-	TRBV7-2	TRBJ2-3	-	CASSLAARAGADTQYF	TGTGCCAGCAGCTTAGCCGCCCGGGCAGGGGCAGATACGCAGTATTTT
-	TRBV18	TRBJ2-7	few	CASSPPRDMASEQYF	TGTGCCAGCTCACCACCGAGGGACATGGCTAGCGAGCAGTACTTC
-	TRBV7-9	TRBJ1-1	few	CASSSSPQVTEAFF	TGTGCCAGCAGCTCCTCCCCACAGGTCACTGAAGCTTTCTTT
-	TRBV21-1	TRBJ2-1	-	CASNRVSRVNQQFF	TGTGCCAGCAACAGGGTCTCTCGAGTCAATCAGCAGTTCTTC
TRBD1	TRBV12-3/TRBV12-4	TRBJ1-1	few	CASSDRANTEAFF	TGTGCCAGCAGTGACAGGGCGAACACTGAAGCTTTCTTT
-	TRBV7-9	TRBJ2-7	few	CASSLETFGVTYEQYF	TGTGCCAGCAGCTTAGAGACTTTTGGGGTTACCTACGAGCAGTACTTC
TRBD2	TRBV12-3/TRBV12-4	TRBJ2-7	-	CASSGTSGGSTYEQYF	TGTGCCAGCAGTGGGACTAGCGGGGGTTCAACCTACGAGCAGTACTTC
-	TRBV12-3/TRBV12-4	TRBJ2-2	-	CASSPLQVGPAGELFF	TGTGCCAGCAGTCCGTTACAGGTGGGGCCAGCCGGGGAGCTGTTTTTT
TRBD1	TRBV5-1	TRBJ2-7	many	CASSMGQGVHEQYF	TGCGCCAGCAGCATGGGACAGGGGGTACACGAGCAGTACTTC
TRBD2	TRBV7-9	TRBJ2-3	few	CASSLFGVLASGSGLSDTQYF	TGTGCCAGCAGCTTATTTGGGGTTCTGGCTAGCGGGAGTGGTTTGTCAGATACGCAGTATTTT
TRBD2	TRBV4-3	TRBJ2-1	few	CASSQDSAGGPHEQFF	TGCGCCAGCAGCCAAGATTCAGCGGGGGGGCCGCATGAGCAGTTCTTC
-	TRBV5-4	TRBJ2-7	-	CASSSSDSYEQYF	TGTGCCAGCAGCTCTAGCGACTCCTACGAGCAGTACTTC
TRBD1	TRBV5-6	TRBJ1-5	-	CASSYGQGNQPQHF	TGTGCCAGCAGCTATGGACAGGGGAATCAGCCCCAGCATTTT
TRBD1	TRBV5-1	TRBJ1-3	few	CASSPTGTLSGNTIYF	TGCGCCAGCAGCCCGACAGGGACACTAAGCGGAAACACCATATATTTT
-	TRBV29-1	TRBJ1-2	-	CSVAQGPPFFYGYTF	TGCAGCGTTGCACAGGGTCCCCCTTTTTTCTATGGCTACACCTTC
-	TRBV5-5	TRBJ2-3	few	CASSLGGLYGTDTQYF	TGTGCCAGCAGCTTGGGAGGGTTGTATGGCACAGATACGCAGTATTTT
-	TRBV4-3	TRBJ1-2	-	CASSQDWGEGPNYGYTF	TGCGCCAGCAGCCAAGATTGGGGGGAAGGCCCCAACTATGGCTACACCTTC
TRBD1	TRBV11-1	TRBJ2-7	many	CASSVRDRDHEQYF	TGTGCCAGCAGCGTCCGGGACAGGGACCACGAGCAGTACTTC
-	TRBV20-1	TRBJ1-6	many	CSAGSNSPLHF	TGCAGTGCGGGGTCCAATTCACCCCTCCACTTT
-	TRBV20-1	TRBJ1-1	-	CSARVTNTEAFF	TGCAGTGCTAGAGTAACGAACACTGAAGCTTTCTTT
TRBD1	TRBV7-9	TRBJ1-1	few	CASSLGTGGLFGTEAFF	TGTGCCAGCAGCTTAGGGACAGGGGGGCTTTTCGGCACTGAAGCTTTCTTT
-	TRBV6-5	TRBJ2-3	many	CASSYGTAGVDTQYF	TGTGCCAGCAGTTACGGGACTGCCGGAGTAGATACGCAGTATTTT
-	TRBV28	TRBJ1-5	-	CASKRGGDQPQHF	TGTGCCAGCAAAAGGGGAGGCGATCAGCCCCAGCATTTT
-	TRBV4-2	TRBJ2-1	few	CASSQPRSRGSNEQFF	TGTGCCAGCAGCCAACCAAGGTCGCGGGGATCCAATGAGCAGTTCTTC
TRBD2	TRBV5-1	TRBJ2-2	-	CASSLLGGRESTGELFF	TGCGCCAGCAGCCTTCTCGGCGGGAGAGAATCTACCGGGGAGCTGTTTTTT
-	TRBV7-2	TRBJ2-7	few	CASSLLARGEQYF	TGTGCCAGCAGCTTGCTAGCTCGGGGAGAGCAGTACTTC
-	TRBV4-3	TRBJ1-2	few	CASSQEKDITGGYTF	TGCGCCAGCAGCCAAGAAAAGGACATCACGGGCGGCTACACCTTC
-	TRBV20-1	TRBJ2-3	-	CSASPTRLLTDTQYF	TGCAGTGCTAGCCCCACAAGGTTACTCACAGATACGCAGTATTTT
TRBD2	TRBV6-5	TRBJ2-1	-	CASSTLAGGFYNEQFF	TGTGCCAGCAGTACGCTAGCGGGAGGGTTCTACAATGAGCAGTTCTTC
-	TRBV29-1	TRBJ2-7	many	CSVGDGGYEQYF	TGCAGCGTGGGGGACGGAGGTTACGAGCAGTACTTC